Listed here are 24 T cell receptor beta chains from one sample, sequenced in a study of identical twins. TCRdb independently ran MiXCR on the 5' RACE reads; one entry per CDR3 protein. The repertoire consists of 500,000 or so distinct CDR3 sequences, with about 20% occurring once and the leading ten covering about 0.91%. The sample also formed part of further work on T cells expressing NK-cell markers.

The sample was CD4+ T cells sorted from blood. The receptors were sampled from a woman aged 18-29 years in good health.

This chain connects TRBV20-1 to TRBJ2-2; TRBD2 agrees at 11 bases. Trimming removed 7 bases from V and 5 bases from J; junction bases left unmatched: 18. The CDR3 is made up of 18 amino acids. Germline loops: CDR1 DFQATT, CDR2 SNEGSKA (reference sequence). This CDR3 reads CSVLATSGMGSGTGELFF. The DNA for the CDR3 is TGCAGTGTCCTAGCGACTAGCGGGATGGGGTCGGGGACCGGGGAGCTGTTTTTT.

This chain's CDR3 is CSAQGVTIEQYF. The CDR3 nucleotides are TGCAGCGCCCAGGGGGTAACCATCGAGCAGTACTTC. The chain joins TRBV29-1 to TRBJ2-7, with TRBD1 matching over 7 bases. V shed 7 bases, J shed 6 bases, and the junction held 9 bases outside the gene matches. The CDR3 covers 12 residues. The germline V gene encodes CDR1 SQVTM and CDR2 ANQGSEA.

The chain uses TRBV20-1 and TRBJ2-7; D not certain. Trimming left V 8 bases short and J 0 bases short, with 14 bases between. This CDR3 has 13 amino acids. Looked up from germline, CDR1 is DFQATT and CDR2 is SNEGSKA (reference sequence). CDR3 in amino acids: CSPYSERSYEQYF. CDR3 bases: TGCAGTCCTTACAGTGAACGCTCCTACGAGCAGTACTTC.

This clonotype was seen a handful of times. The V gene is TRBV20-1, the J gene TRBJ2-2, with 12 nucleotides matching TRBD2. The CDR3 is 16 residues long. From germline, CDR1 is DFQATT and CDR2 SNEGSKA (reference sequence). V trimming: 3 bases; J trimming: 5 bases; junction bases outside the gene matches: 7. The CDR3 loop is CSARPRLAGETGELFF. CDR3 nucleotides: TGCAGTGCTAGGCCCCGACTAGCGGGGGAGACCGGGGAGCTGTTTTTT.

This clonotype was observed a few times. This chain links TRBV6-1 with TRBJ2-7; D might be TRBD2 (5 bases). CDR1 is MNHNS, CDR2 SASEGT, per germline. The CDR3 is 14 residues long. Trimming removed 6 bases from V and 2 bases from J, with 14 bases in between. The CDR3 spells CASSNGRGPYEQYF. Here the CDR3 DNA reads TGTGCCAGCAGCAATGGCCGGGGTCCCTACGAGCAGTACTTC.

The V and J genes are TRBV11-3 and TRBJ2-1; the match to TRBD2 covers 7 bases. CDR3 size: 16 residues. V shed 2 bases and J 0 bases; nucleotides not matched to a gene: 4. Germline lookup yields CDR1 SGHNT and CDR2 YENEEA. This CDR3 is CASSLFPGGSYNEQFF. CDR3 DNA: TGTGCCAGCAGCTTATTCCCGGGGGGCTCCTACAATGAGCAGTTCTTC.

The V call is TRBV12-3 or TRBV12-4, the J call TRBJ2-1; D tentatively fits TRBD1 or TRBD2 (6 bases each). The CDR3 runs 15 residues. V lost 8 bases, J lost 5 bases, and 19 bases lay in between. This CDR3 reads CASLAAGEVHNEQFF. CDR3 nucleotides: TGTGCCAGCCTGGCTGCAGGGGAGGTACACAATGAGCAGTTCTTC.

The chain combines TRBV7-9 with TRBJ2-3; a weak D match, TRBD2 (5 bases). The CDR3 contains 15 residues. Trimming shortened V by 5 bases and J by 2 bases, and 14 bases separated the two germline ends. CDR1 is SEHNR and CDR2 is FQNEAQ in the germline V gene (reference sequence). CDR3 loop: CASSLPLGHTDTQYF. The CDR3 DNA sequence: TGTGCCAGCAGCCTCCCACTAGGGCACACAGATACGCAGTATTTT.

The genes are TRBV20-1 and TRBJ1-2, with TRBD1 matching 8 bases. The V gene end was trimmed by 5 bases and the J gene end by 6 bases; junction bases not matched to a gene: 8. The CDR3 covers 13 residues. CDR1 and CDR2 from the germline V gene are DFQATT and SNEGSKA (reference sequence). In nucleotides, the CDR3 is TGCAGTGCTCCCCGGACAGGGTTAAATGGCTACACCTTC. Translated: CSAPRTGLNGYTF.

The chain has TRBV5-1 and TRBJ1-1; D gene unclear. Trimming took 4 bases from V and 0 from J, leaving 7 bases between them. The CDR3 loop spans 13 amino acids. The germline V gene encodes CDR1 SGHRS and CDR2 YFSETQ. CDR3 region: CASSGVLNTEAFF. The CDR3 nucleotides read TGCGCCAGCAGCGGGGTGCTGAACACTGAAGCTTTCTTT. Together with reference TRBV5-1 and TRBJ1-1, the CDR3 gives the full variable domain: KAGVTQTPRYLIKTRGQQVTLSCSPISGHRSVSWYQQTPGQGLQFLFEYFSETQRNKGNFPGRFSGRQFSNSRSEMNVSTLELGDSALYLCASSGVLNTEAFFGQGTRLTVV.

This clonotype was found a few times. This sequence joins TRBV12-2 and TRBJ1-2. TRBV12-2 is a known pseudogene. This CDR3 has 15 residues. CDR3 residues: CASRLKRGFNYGYTF. In DNA, the CDR3 is TGTGCAAGTCGCTTAAAGCGGGGATTCAACTATGGCTACACCTTC.

In its sample, this clonotype was seen a few times. The rearrangement uses TRBV20-1 and TRBJ2-1; 7 bases are a match to TRBD1. The length of the CDR3 is 15 residues. With V trimmed by 3 bases and J by 0 bases, 5 bases remained unmatched. Germline V CDR1 and CDR2: DFQATT, SNEGSKA (reference sequence). The CDR3 loop is CSASGQVGSYNEQFF. In DNA, the CDR3 is TGCAGTGCTAGCGGACAGGTTGGCTCCTACAATGAGCAGTTCTTC.

This clonotype was detected a few times. The gene calls are TRBV2 and TRBJ1-5; 7 nucleotides align to TRBD1. Germline CDR1 reads SNHLY; CDR2 reads FYNNEI. Unmatched junction bases numbered 3, after V lost 7 bases and J lost 3 bases. The CDR3 has 13 residues. The DNA of the CDR3 is TGTGCCAGCACCGGACAGGTCAATCAGCCCCAGCATTTT. Protein: CASTGQVNQPQHF.

J is TRBJ2-1 and V is TRBV5-1, with TRBD2 matching 10 bases. Germline V gives CDR1 SGHRS, CDR2 YFSETQ. Trimming at V came to 3 bases and at J to 6 bases, leaving 6 bases not matched to a gene. The CDR3 is 15 residues long. In DNA form, the CDR3 reads TGCGCCAGCAGCTATGTAGCGGGGGGCCCCAATGAGCAGTTCTTC. This encodes CASSYVAGGPNEQFF.

The chain combines TRBV11-1 with TRBJ2-3, with 11 bases fitting TRBD1. CDR1 and CDR2 (germline): SGHAT, FQDESV (reference sequence). The CDR3 loop spans 18 amino acids. J lost 4 bases, V lost 4 bases, and 13 bases had no gene match. CDR3 coding DNA: TGTGCCAGCAGCTACGGGGACAGGGGGTTGATTTGGGCAGATACGCAGTATTTT. Residues: CASSYGDRGLIWADTQYF.

In its sample, this clonotype was seen a few times. The genes are TRBV10-3 and TRBJ2-2; D is undetermined. The V gene's germline CDR1 is ENHRY and CDR2 SYGVKD. This CDR3 is built from 14 residues. Trimming pared 3 bases from V and 1 base from J, leaving 6 bases between. The CDR3 loop is CAISDRRNTGELFF. CDR3 DNA sequence: TGTGCCATCAGTGATCGGAGGAACACCGGGGAGCTGTTTTTT.

CDR3 amino acids: CASTERGGYTF. CDR3 in DNA: TGTGCCAGTACCGAAAGAGGCGGCTACACCTTC. V and J are TRBV19 and TRBJ1-2; D not resolved. This CDR3 has 11 residues. The germline V gene has CDR1 LNHDA and CDR2 SQIVND (reference sequence). Trimming took 7 bases from V and 8 from J, leaving 11 bases between them. The full variable domain, completed using reference TRBV19 and TRBJ1-2, is DGGITQSPKYLFRKEGQNVTLSCEQNLNHDAMYWYRQDPGQGLRLIYYSQIVNDFQKGDIAEGYSVSREKKESFPLTVTSAQKNPTAFYLCASTERGGYTFGSGTRLTVV.

This clonotype was picked up a small number of times. The V and J genes are TRBV7-2 and TRBJ2-7; D ambiguous. V was trimmed by 7 bases and J by 3 bases, leaving 16 bases between them. The germline V gene encodes CDR1 SGHTA and CDR2 FQGNSA. The CDR3 contains 14 residues. The CDR3 is CASTQSAMGYEQYF. Written as DNA, the CDR3 is TGTGCCAGCACCCAATCGGCTATGGGCTACGAGCAGTACTTC.

This clonotype was seen ten or more times. V is TRBV4-3 and J is TRBJ2-3, with TRBD2 matching 7 bases. J lost 2 bases, V lost 1 base, and 9 bases had no gene match. Germline V lookup: CDR1 LGHNA, CDR2 YSLEER. This CDR3 has 17 residues. The CDR3 loop is CASSQAGAGVATDTQYF. DNA of the CDR3: TGCGCCAGCAGCCAAGCCGGGGCGGGAGTGGCCACAGATACGCAGTATTTT.

V is TRBV12-3 or TRBV12-4 and J is TRBJ2-7; 7 nucleotides align to TRBD1. The CDR3 covers 16 residues. J lost 8 bases, V lost 2 bases, and 15 bases had no gene match. In nucleotides, the CDR3 is TGTGCCAGCAGTTTACGTGGCCTCCAGGGGGATAAGAAGCAGTACTTC. It is translated as CASSLRGLQGDKKQYF.

This clonotype was seen more than once but under ten times. V is TRBV25-1 and J is TRBJ2-3, with 9 bases matching TRBD2. Germline values: CDR1 MGHDK, CDR2 SYGVNS. This CDR3 comprises 16 residues. V was clipped by 3 bases and J by 3 bases; unmatched bases: 7. The CDR3 sequence is CASSDRAGGQTDTQYF. The CDR3 DNA reads TGTGCCAGCAGTGATAGGGCGGGGGGGCAAACAGATACGCAGTATTTT.

This chain uses TRBV20-1 with TRBJ1-1, with D uncertain. The CDR3 has 13 residues. Germline-derived CDR1 and CDR2 are DFQATT and SNEGSKA (reference sequence). Trimming cost V 2 bases and J 0 bases, with 7 bases left between them. CDR3 coding DNA: TGCAGTGCTAGACCTGGGGTGAACACTGAAGCTTTCTTT. This codes for CSARPGVNTEAFF.

This chain links TRBV20-1 with TRBJ2-5; D possibly corresponds to TRBD2 (7 bases). The CDR3 is 14 amino acids. Germline CDR1 DFQATT, CDR2 SNEGSKA (reference sequence). V was shortened by 6 bases and J by 2 bases, with 16 bases between the two germline ends. The DNA of the CDR3 is TGCAGTGCCGCCGGGGGGCCCGGGCAAGAGACCCAGTACTTC. This gives the protein CSAAGGPGQETQYF.

This chain connects TRBV7-9 to TRBJ2-3, with D uncertain. The germline V and J ends were trimmed by 5 bases and 4 bases, with 13 bases remaining between them. From germline, CDR1 is SEHNR and CDR2 FQNEAQ (reference sequence). This CDR3 has 14 amino acids. The CDR3 protein is CASSLVGSSDTQYF. The CDR3 DNA sequence: TGTGCCAGCAGCCTCGTAGGCAGTTCAGATACGCAGTATTTT.